This T cell receptor beta chain was identified during a study of blood T cell repertoires in COVID-19. About the research overall: The study drew acute and convalescent COVID-19 samples from the United States, Italy and Spain. T cells, B-cell-depleted T cells, or PBMCs supplied cDNA or gDNA.

As processed by the authors: Using reference gene primer amplification, nucleated cell counts were estimated. Repertoires were generated with immunoSEQ multiplex PCR, while TCRdb's copy carries only in-frame clones and drops some. That table supplies the V and J calls and clone size; D and trimming were determined from the DNA. The data show over 40,000 clones, roughly four fifths seen once. A single count supports this clone. The specimen sequenced was peripheral blood. The receptor was isolated from a man in his sixties with active COVID-19.

This CDR3 is CATSTQGRTEAFF. The CDR3, as DNA: TGTGCCACCAGCACACAGGGTCGAACTGAAGCTTTCTTT. This sequence joins TRBV15 and TRBJ1-1, with D perhaps matching TRBD1 (6 bases). CDR1 is LNHNV and CDR2 is YYDKDF in the germline V gene (reference sequence). CDR3 length: 13 amino acids. Trimming cost V 4 bases and J 5 bases, with 11 bases left between them.